The 6 T cell receptor beta chains in this list originate from one sample, sequenced in a study of blood T cell repertoires in COVID-19 (dated by TCRdb to the early 2020s). Library construction relied on the immunoSEQ multiplex PCR assay. In TCRdb, the immuneACCESS table is reduced to in-frame sequences with V and J assigned. These tables do not hold every clone; where another copy was compared, an unresolved V gene accounts for under half, and the others remain unexplained. The sample contains about 330,000 clones, roughly 87% of them found a single time. Around 5.9% of the sample belongs to the ten largest clones. The sequenced material came from PBMCs or T cells enriched from blood (not recorded which). The receptors stem from a woman in her thirties who had recovered from COVID-19.

The V and J genes are TRBV2 and TRBJ1-2; 9 bases align to TRBD1. V lost 4 bases and J lost 3; bases outside the gene matches: 6. The length of the CDR3 is 15 residues. The germline V gene encodes CDR1 SNHLY and CDR2 FYNNEI. CDR3 loop: CASSGYRGQDYGYTF. The CDR3 region has the DNA TGTGCCAGCAGTGGTTACAGGGGGCAGGACTATGGCTACACCTTC.

The J gene is TRBJ1-1, the V gene TRBV10-2; perhaps TRBD1 as D (5 bases). Germline values: CDR1 WSHSY, CDR2 SAAADI. V shed 7 bases and J shed 1 base, with 7 bases lying between them. This CDR3 has 12 residues. CDR3: CASTGGNTEAFF. The CDR3 nucleotides read TGCGCCAGCACGGGGGGGAACACTGAAGCTTTCTTT.

The J gene is TRBJ2-1, the V gene TRBV9; D perhaps matches TRBD2 (5 bases). The CDR3 covers 16 residues. CDR1 and CDR2 (germline): SGDLS, YYNGEE. The ends were cut back, 2 bases at V and 0 bases at J, with 12 bases in the middle. The CDR3 is CASSVLAKSSYNEQFF. CDR3 in DNA: TGTGCCAGCAGCGTTTTAGCGAAGAGCTCCTACAATGAGCAGTTCTTC.

The genes are TRBV3-1 (or the pseudogene TRBV3-2) and TRBJ2-2; TRBD2 aligns across 9 bases. CDR1 and CDR2 from the germline V gene are LGHDT and YNNKEL (reference sequence). Unmatched junction bases numbered 6, after V lost 0 bases and J lost 4 bases. CDR3 length: 17 residues. The CDR3 nucleotides are TGTGCCAGCAGCCAAGATGTCGCTAGCGGGGTCACCGGGGAGCTGTTTTTT. This sequence encodes CASSQDVASGVTGELFF.

This clone was counted between two and nine times. The chain joins TRBV11-2 to TRBJ2-1; 8 bases are a match to TRBD2. Germline V gene data show CDR1 as SGHAT and CDR2 as FQNNGV. CDR3 length: 15 residues. Germline trimming cut 1 base from V and 5 bases from J; bases unmatched to any gene: 4. The CDR3 bases are TGTGCCAGCAGCTTAGCGGGGGGGCGAAACAATGAGCAGTTCTTC. It codes for CASSLAGGRNNEQFF. Together with reference TRBV11-2 and TRBJ2-1, the CDR3 gives the full variable domain: EAGVAQSPRYKIIEKRQSVAFWCNPISGHATLYWYQQILGQGPKLLIQFQNNGVVDDSQLPKDRFSAERLKGVDSTLKIQPAKLEDSAVYLCASSLAGGRNNEQFFGPGTRLTVL.

This rearrangement joins TRBV3-1 (or the pseudogene TRBV3-2) to TRBJ1-4, with D unresolved. V shed 3 bases and J shed 8 bases, with 7 bases lying between them. Germline V gene data show CDR1 as LGHDT and CDR2 as YNNKEL (reference sequence). The CDR3 runs to 12 residues. The CDR3 region is CASSHAREKLFF. The CDR3 bases are TGTGCCAGCAGCCACGCTAGGGAAAAACTGTTTTTT.